Here is one T cell receptor beta chain with its context. Antigen specificity is unknown. These data come from a study of persistence of HIV-infected CD4 T cells. General observations from the study: Degenerate expanded CDR3beta sequences were enriched among CMV- and Gag-responding cells. Within sorted populations, more oligoclonal TCRs accompanied more oligoclonal proviruses.

Nonspecific anti-CD3/anti-CD28 bead stimulation represents the broad CD4+ T cell repertoire. CD4+ T cells upregulating both CD40 ligand and CD69 were sorted as responding cells. Anti-CD28/CD49d costimulation, CD40-blocking antibody and enfuvirtide were given to CD8-depleted PBMCs for 15 to 20 hours. The germline gives CDR1 LNHDA, CDR2 SQIVND (reference sequence). V lost 1 base to trimming and J lost 1 base; unmatched junction nucleotides: 9. The CDR3 contains 17 residues. The immunoSEQ assay was version 4, run in survey mode. The repertoire was sequenced with immunoSEQ multiplex PCR; TCRdb's copy has only in-frame clones and lacks some. Seen here are around 40,000 clones, roughly 90% observed once, and the top ten hold 0.85% to 1.3%.

This rearrangement joins TRBV19 to TRBJ1-1, with 7 bases lining up with TRBD1. The sequence was obtained from an adult man with HIV who was CMV-seropositive. The sample here was CD4+ T cells sorted from PBMCs after approximately 20-hour stimulation, taken from a patient who received antiretroviral therapy. The CDR3, as DNA: TGTGCCAGTAGTATAGGGACAGGCAAGTTCACGAACACTGAAGCTTTCTTT. This codes for CASSIGTGKFTNTEAFF.